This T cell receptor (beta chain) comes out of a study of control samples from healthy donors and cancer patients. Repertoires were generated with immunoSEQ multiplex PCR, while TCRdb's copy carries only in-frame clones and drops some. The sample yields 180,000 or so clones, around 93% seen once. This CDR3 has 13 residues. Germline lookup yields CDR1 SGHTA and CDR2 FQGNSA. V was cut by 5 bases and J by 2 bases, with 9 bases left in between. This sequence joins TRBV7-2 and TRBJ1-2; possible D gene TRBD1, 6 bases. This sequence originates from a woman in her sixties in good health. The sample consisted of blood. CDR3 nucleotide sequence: TGTGCCAGCAGCCCGGACAGAAACTATGGCTACACCTTC. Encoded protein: CASSPDRNYGYTF. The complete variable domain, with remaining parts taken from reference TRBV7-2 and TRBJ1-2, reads GAGVSQSPSNKVTEKGKDVELRCDPISGHTALYWYRQSLGQGLEFLIYFQGNSAPDKSGLPSDRFSAERTGGSVSTLTIQRTQQEDSAVYLCASSPDRNYGYTFGSGTRLTVV.